This TCR beta chain was recorded in a study of OX40 agonist ivuxolimab in advanced cancers. Study at large: Every 2 weeks, patients received ivuxolimab intravenously, dosed at 0.01 to 10 mg/kg. The study, taken as a whole, reports: Clonal expansion from baseline to week 6 occurred in both CD4+ and CD8+ T cells. Average numbers of expanded clones were greater in CD8+ T cells than in CD4+.

This CDR3 comprises 15 residues. Germline V gene sequence: CDR1 MDHEN, CDR2 SYDVKM. The V and J ends lost 3 bases and 2 bases respectively, with 10 bases between them. The protocol was immunoSEQ multiplex PCR, while the TCRdb copy is restricted to in-frame clones and leaves out a portion. The top ten hold about 3.6% of the sample, which has around 40,000 clones, approximately 89% seen once. With regard to this clone: Its antigen is as yet unknown.

Here the sequenced sample was CD4+ or CD8+ T cells sorted from blood, taken in a trial of the OX40 agonist ivuxolimab. The J gene is TRBJ2-2, the V gene TRBV28, with D unresolved. The sequence was obtained from an adult with an advanced solid tumor such as melanoma, head and neck, liver or kidney cancer. As DNA, the CDR3 is TGTGCCAGCAGTTTCTGGCAGACTAACACCGGGGAGCTGTTTTTT. Its protein product is CASSFWQTNTGELFF.